Listed below are T cell receptor beta chains from one sample, sequenced in a study of T cell responses to AZD1222 COVID-19 vaccine. The assay was immunoSEQ multiplex PCR, and TCRdb's table has in-frame clones only and misses some. In the table there are fewer than 45,000 clones, 85% to 90% of which are singletons. The specimen was peripheral blood, collected on day 0 of AZD1222 vaccination. The receptors come from an adult in good health. Each CDR3 is given with its conserved first and last residue. The D gene is left open where the match is weak. Not every row has a clone size; where given, it reads once, few, many or a size class.

clone_size j_call v_call d_call cdr3_aa cdr3_nt
once TRBJ2-5 TRBV5-1 TRBD2 CASSWNPGLAGDQETQYF TGCGCCAGCAGCTGGAATCCGGGACTAGCGGGGGACCAAGAGACCCAGTACTTC
NA TRBJ1-4 TRBV4-1 NA CASSQGRTPSNEKLFF TGCGCCAGCAGCCAAGGGCGGACACCTTCTAATGAAAAACTGTTTTTT
NA TRBJ2-3 TRBV3-1/TRBV3-2 NA CASRSTDTQYF TGTGCCAGCAGAAGCACAGATACGCAGTATTTT
NA TRBJ2-5 TRBV10-3 TRBD2 CAISEEGSGSETQYF TGTGCCATCAGCGAGGAGGGTAGCGGGAGTGAGACCCAGTACTTC
NA TRBJ2-1 TRBV7-9 TRBD2 CASSSGTSGGNEQFF TGTGCCAGCAGCTCCGGGACTAGCGGCGGCAATGAGCAGTTCTTC
NA TRBJ1-1 TRBV6-5 NA CASSRQWNTEAFF TGTGCCAGCAGTCGACAGTGGAACACTGAAGCTTTCTTT
once TRBJ1-6 TRBV7-8 NA CASSRGNRESTSPLHF TGTGCCAGCAGCCGAGGAAACAGGGAATCAACATCACCCCTCCACTTT
NA TRBJ2-5 TRBV3-1/TRBV3-2 TRBD2 CASSPRLGLQGQETQYF TGTGCCAGCAGCCCCCGCCTGGGACTACAAGGACAAGAGACCCAGTACTTC
NA TRBJ1-1 TRBV10-3 NA CAISDVGRVNTEAFF TGTGCCATCAGCGACGTCGGACGGGTGAACACTGAAGCTTTCTTT
NA TRBJ2-1 TRBV11-2 TRBD2 CASSLEASGSLEQFF TGTGCCAGCAGCTTAGAAGCTAGCGGGAGCCTTGAGCAGTTCTTC
NA TRBJ1-4 TRBV5-1 NA CASSLVGPEKLFF TGCGCCAGCAGCTTGGTAGGGCCGGAAAAACTGTTTTTT
NA TRBJ2-5 TRBV7-2 NA CASSFQGSSETQYF TGTGCCAGCAGCTTTCAGGGGTCCTCGGAGACCCAGTACTTC
NA TRBJ2-6 TRBV27 TRBD1 CASRAGGAGGANVLTF TGTGCCAGCAGGGCAGGGGGCGCCGGTGGGGCCAACGTCCTGACTTTC
NA TRBJ1-2 TRBV24-1 NA CATSDGGLYTF TGTGCCACCAGTGATGGAGGGCTTTACACCTTC
once TRBJ2-1 TRBV29-1 NA CSVEDRVAVSYNEQFF TGCAGCGTTGAAGATAGGGTAGCAGTCTCCTACAATGAGCAGTTCTTC
NA TRBJ1-4 TRBV19 NA CASSMTKTTGPHNEKLFF TGTGCCAGTAGTATGACCAAAACAACGGGACCCCATAATGAAAAACTGTTTTTT
NA TRBJ1-5 TRBV19 TRBD1 CASSTTGGASQPQHF TGTGCCAGTAGTACGACAGGGGGCGCGTCTCAGCCCCAGCATTTT